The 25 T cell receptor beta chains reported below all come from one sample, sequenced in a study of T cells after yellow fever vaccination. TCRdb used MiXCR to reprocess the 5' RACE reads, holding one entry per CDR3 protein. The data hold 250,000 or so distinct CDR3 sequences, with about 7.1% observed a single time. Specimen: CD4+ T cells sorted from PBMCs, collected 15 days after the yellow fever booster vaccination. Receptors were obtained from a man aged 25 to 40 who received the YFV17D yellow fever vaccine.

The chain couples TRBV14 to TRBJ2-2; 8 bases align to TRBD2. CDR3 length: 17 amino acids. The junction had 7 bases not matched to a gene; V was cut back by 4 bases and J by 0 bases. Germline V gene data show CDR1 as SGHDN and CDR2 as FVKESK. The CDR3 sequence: CASSLLGLATNTGELFF. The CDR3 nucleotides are TGTGCCAGCAGCCTCCTTGGACTAGCAACGAACACCGGGGAGCTGTTTTTT.

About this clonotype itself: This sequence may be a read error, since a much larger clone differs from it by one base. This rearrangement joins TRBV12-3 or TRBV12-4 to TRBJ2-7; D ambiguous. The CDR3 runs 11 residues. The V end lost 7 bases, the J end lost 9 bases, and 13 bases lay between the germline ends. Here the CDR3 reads CASKSLSLQYF. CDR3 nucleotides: TGTGCCAGCAAGTCTTTAAGCTTGCAGTACTTC.

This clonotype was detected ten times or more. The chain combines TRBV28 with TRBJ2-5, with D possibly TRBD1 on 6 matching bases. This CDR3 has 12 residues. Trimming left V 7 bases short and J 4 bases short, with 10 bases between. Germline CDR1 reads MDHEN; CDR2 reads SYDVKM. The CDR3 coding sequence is TGTGCCAGCACCCAGGGGCCAGAGACCCAGTACTTC. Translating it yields CASTQGPETQYF.

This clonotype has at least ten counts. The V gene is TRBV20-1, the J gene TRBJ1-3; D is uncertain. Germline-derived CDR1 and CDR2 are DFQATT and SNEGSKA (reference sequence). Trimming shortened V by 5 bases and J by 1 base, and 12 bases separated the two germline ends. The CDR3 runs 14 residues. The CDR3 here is CSAATYLSGNTIYF. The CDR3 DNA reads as TGCAGTGCTGCGACATATCTTTCTGGAAACACCATATATTTT.

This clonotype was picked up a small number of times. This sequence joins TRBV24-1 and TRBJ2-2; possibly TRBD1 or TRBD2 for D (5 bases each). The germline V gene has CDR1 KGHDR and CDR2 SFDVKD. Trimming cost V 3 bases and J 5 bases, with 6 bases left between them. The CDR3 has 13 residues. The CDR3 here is CATSDGGTGELFF. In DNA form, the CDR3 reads TGTGCCACCAGTGATGGGGGAACCGGGGAGCTGTTTTTT.

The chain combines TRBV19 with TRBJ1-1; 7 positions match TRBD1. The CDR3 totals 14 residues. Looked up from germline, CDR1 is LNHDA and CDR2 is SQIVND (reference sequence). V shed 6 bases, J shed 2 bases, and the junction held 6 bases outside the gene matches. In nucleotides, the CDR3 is TGTGCCAGTAGCGCAGGGGGGACCAACACTGAAGCTTTCTTT. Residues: CASSAGGTNTEAFF.

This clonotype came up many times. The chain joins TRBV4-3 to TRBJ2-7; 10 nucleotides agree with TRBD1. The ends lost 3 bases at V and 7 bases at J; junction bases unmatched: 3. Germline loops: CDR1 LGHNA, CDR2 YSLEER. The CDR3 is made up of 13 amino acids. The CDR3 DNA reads TGCGCCAGCAGCCAGGGGACAGGGGTTGAGCAGTACTTC. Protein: CASSQGTGVEQYF.

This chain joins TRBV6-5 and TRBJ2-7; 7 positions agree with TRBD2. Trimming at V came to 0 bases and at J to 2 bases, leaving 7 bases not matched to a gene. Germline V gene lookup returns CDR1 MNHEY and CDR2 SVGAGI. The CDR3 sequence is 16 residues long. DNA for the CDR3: TGTGCCAGCAGTTACTCTGTTGGCGGGAGACCCTACGAGCAGTACTTC. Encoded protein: CASSYSVGGRPYEQYF.

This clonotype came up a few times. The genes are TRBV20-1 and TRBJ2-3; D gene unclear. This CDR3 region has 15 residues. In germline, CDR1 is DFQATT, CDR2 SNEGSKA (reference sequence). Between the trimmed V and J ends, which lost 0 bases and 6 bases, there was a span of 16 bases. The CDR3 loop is CSARDLTAMGDTQYF. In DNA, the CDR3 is TGCAGTGCTAGAGATCTTACAGCGATGGGCGATACGCAGTATTTT.

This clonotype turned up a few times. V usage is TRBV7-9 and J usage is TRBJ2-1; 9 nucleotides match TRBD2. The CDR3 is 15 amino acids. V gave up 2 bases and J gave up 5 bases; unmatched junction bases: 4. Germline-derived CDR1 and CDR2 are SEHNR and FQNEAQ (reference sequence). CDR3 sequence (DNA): TGTGCCAGCAGCTTAATTCTAGCGGGAAACAATGAGCAGTTCTTC. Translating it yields CASSLILAGNNEQFF.

The CDR3 region is CASWDYNEQFF. The CDR3, as DNA: TGTGCCAGTTGGGACTACAATGAGCAGTTCTTC. V and J are TRBV19 and TRBJ2-1; no firm D call. The V end lost 8 bases, the J end lost 3 bases, and 5 bases lay between the germline ends. CDR3 length equals 11 residues. Germline lookup yields CDR1 LNHDA and CDR2 SQIVND (reference sequence). The full variable domain, its missing parts supplied by reference TRBV19 and TRBJ2-1, is DGGITQSPKYLFRKEGQNVTLSCEQNLNHDAMYWYRQDPGQGLRLIYYSQIVNDFQKGDIAEGYSVSREKKESFPLTVTSAQKNPTAFYLCASWDYNEQFFGPGTRLTVL.

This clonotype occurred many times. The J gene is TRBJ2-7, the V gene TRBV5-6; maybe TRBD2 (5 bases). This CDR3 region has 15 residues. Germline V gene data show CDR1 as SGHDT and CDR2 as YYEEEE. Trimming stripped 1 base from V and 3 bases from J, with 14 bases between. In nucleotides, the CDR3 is TGTGCCAGCAGCTTGAGTTATGGGAGTGTCTACGAGCAGTACTTC. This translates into CASSLSYGSVYEQYF.

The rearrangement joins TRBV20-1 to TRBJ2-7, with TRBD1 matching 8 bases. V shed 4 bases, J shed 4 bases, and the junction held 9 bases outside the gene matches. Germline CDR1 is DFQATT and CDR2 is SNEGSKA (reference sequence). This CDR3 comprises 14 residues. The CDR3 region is CSANSVTGEYEQYF. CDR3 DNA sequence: TGCAGTGCTAACTCGGTGACAGGGGAATACGAGCAGTACTTC.

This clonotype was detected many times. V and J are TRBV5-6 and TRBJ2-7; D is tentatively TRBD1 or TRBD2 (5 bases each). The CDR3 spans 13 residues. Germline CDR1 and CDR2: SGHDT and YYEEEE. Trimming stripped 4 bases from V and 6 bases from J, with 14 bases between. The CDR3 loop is CASSRDRSSEQYF. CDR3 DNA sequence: TGTGCCAGCAGCCGGGACCGATCAAGCGAGCAGTACTTC.

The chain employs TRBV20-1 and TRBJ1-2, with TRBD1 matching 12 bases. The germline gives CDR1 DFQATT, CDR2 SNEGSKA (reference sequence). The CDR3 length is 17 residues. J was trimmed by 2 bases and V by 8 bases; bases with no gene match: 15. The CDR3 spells CSPTTTGTGGSNYGYTF. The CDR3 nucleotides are TGCAGTCCCACAACCACCGGGACAGGGGGCTCCAACTATGGCTACACCTTC.

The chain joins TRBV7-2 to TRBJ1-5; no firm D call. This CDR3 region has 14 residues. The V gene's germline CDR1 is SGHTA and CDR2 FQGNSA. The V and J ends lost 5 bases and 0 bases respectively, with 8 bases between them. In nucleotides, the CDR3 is TGTGCCAGCAGCGGAGCGTATAGCAATCAGCCCCAGCATTTT. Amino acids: CASSGAYSNQPQHF.

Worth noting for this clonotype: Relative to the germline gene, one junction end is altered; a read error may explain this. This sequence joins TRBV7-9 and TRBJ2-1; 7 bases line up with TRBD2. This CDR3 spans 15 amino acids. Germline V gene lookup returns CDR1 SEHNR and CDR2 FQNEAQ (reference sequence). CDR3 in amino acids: CAGSPGGDPYNEQFF. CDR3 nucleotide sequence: TGTGCCGGCAGCCCTGGGGGGGATCCCTACAATGAGCAGTTCTTC.

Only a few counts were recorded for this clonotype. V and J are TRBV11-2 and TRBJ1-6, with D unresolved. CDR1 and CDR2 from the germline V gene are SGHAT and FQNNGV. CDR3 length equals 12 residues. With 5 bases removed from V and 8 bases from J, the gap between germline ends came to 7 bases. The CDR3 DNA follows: TGTGCCAGCAGCCGGACCGATTCACCCCTCCACTTT. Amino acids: CASSRTDSPLHF.

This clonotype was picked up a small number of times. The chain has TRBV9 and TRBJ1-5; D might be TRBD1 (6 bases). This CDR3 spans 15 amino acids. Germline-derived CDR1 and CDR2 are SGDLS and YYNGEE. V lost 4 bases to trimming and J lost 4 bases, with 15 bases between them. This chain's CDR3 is CASSPGRGYNQPQHF. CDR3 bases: TGTGCCAGCAGCCCCGGGAGGGGGTATAATCAGCCCCAGCATTTT.

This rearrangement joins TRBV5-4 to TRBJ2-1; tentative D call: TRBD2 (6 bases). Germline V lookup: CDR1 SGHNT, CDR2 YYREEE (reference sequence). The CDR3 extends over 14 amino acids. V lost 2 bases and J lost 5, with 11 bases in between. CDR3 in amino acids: CASSFAWGDNEQFF. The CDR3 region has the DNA TGTGCCAGCAGCTTTGCCTGGGGGGACAATGAGCAGTTCTTC.

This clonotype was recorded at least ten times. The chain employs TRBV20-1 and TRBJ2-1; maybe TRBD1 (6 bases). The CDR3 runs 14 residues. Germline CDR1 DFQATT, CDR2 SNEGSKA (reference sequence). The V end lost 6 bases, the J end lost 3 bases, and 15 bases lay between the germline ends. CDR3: CSALGHYFYNEQFF. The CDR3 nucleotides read TGCAGTGCCTTGGGACACTACTTCTACAATGAGCAGTTCTTC.

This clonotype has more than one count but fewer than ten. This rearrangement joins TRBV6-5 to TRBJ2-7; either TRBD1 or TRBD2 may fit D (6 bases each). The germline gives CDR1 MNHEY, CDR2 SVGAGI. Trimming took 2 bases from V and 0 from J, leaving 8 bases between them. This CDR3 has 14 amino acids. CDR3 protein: CASSYRGVSYEQYF. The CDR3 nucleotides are TGTGCCAGCAGTTACAGGGGGGTCTCCTACGAGCAGTACTTC.

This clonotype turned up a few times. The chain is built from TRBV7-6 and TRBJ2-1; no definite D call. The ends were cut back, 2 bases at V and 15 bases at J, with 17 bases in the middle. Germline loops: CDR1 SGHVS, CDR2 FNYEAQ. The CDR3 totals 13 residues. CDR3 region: CASSLMVEARPFF. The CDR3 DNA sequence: TGTGCCAGCAGCTTAATGGTCGAAGCTAGGCCGTTCTTC.

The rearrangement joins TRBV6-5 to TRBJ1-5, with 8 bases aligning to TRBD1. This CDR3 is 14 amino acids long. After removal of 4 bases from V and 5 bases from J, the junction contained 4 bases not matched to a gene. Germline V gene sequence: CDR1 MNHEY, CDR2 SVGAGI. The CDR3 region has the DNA TGTGCCAGCAGTTCGACAGGGGACTATCAGCCCCAGCATTTT. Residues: CASSSTGDYQPQHF.

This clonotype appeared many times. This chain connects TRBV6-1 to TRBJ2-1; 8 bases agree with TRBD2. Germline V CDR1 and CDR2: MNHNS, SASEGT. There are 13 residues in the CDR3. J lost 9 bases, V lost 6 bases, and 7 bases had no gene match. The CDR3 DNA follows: TGTGCCAGCAGACAAGGACTAGCAGTTGAGCAGTTCTTC. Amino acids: CASRQGLAVEQFF.